This T cell receptor beta chain was obtained from a study of blood T cell repertoires in COVID-19. Germline V gene data show CDR1 as MNHEY and CDR2 as SMNVEV (reference sequence). Trimming cost V 5 bases and J 4 bases; bases outside gene matches: 12. This CDR3 comprises 16 residues. This table comes from immunoSEQ multiplex PCR, and its TCRdb copy is limited to in-frame clones, with some not included. The sample shows around 180,000 clones, roughly 84% of them seen only once. This chain joins TRBV27 and TRBJ2-7; TRBD1 agrees at 9 bases. The sequenced sample was peripheral blood. This TCR derives from a woman of 80 years or more with active or convalescent COVID-19. CDR3 loop: CASSQTRDRVKYEQYF. The CDR3 DNA sequence: TGTGCCAGCAGTCAAACACGGGACAGGGTCAAGTACGAGCAGTACTTC.